This T cell receptor beta chain emerged from a study of blood T cell repertoires in COVID-19 (dated by TCRdb to 2018 to 2020). A note on the overall study: Samples covering the acute and convalescent phases of COVID-19 were provided by collaborators in the United States, Italy and Spain. The prospective study material was composed of cDNA or gDNA derived from T cells, B-cell-depleted T cells, or PBMCs. Subjects who had been exposed to COVID-19, were actively infected with it, or had recovered from it provided the deeply sampled blood TCRbeta repertoires that made up the dataset. The repertoires were made available in a free public database intended to serve as a resource for research on the immune response to SARS-CoV-2. Samples came from the ongoing ImmuneRACE study (first 160 participants) plus 1,254 subjects from 6 global collaborators. Nearly every sample came with metadata listing a de-identified subject ID, COVID-19 status, age in years and sex. Where available, HLA class I and class II types were obtained from metadata supplied by the sample provider rather than from assay-based typing.

The CDR3 sequence holds 14 residues, the cysteine and phenylalanine included. Here the CDR3 DNA is all that survives: 42 bases in frame from base 1. V lost 3 bases and J lost 8 bases; the stretch between them is 16 bases long. From a lookup of the germline V gene, CDR1 and CDR2 are WSHSY and SAAADI. Collaborating institutions collected whole blood in K2EDTA tubes following their own protocols. For TCRbeta analysis, collaborators shipped samples in one of three forms: frozen whole blood, isolated PBMCs, or DNA extracted from either of those sample types. To note about this clone: Its antigen is currently not known. Base qualities were left out, and no much larger clone turns up one base away.

TCRbeta CDR3 regions were amplified from genomic DNA by means of the immunoSEQ Assay, a bias-controlled multiplex PCR. On the study's bioinformatics: The number of nucleated cells in each sample was estimated from the amplification of reference gene primers within the assay. Sequence reads were collapsed and filtered to measure the absolute abundance of every unique TCRbeta CDR3 rearrangement. Productive Simpson clonality was computed per sample as the square root of Simpson's diversity index over productive rearrangements. Entries here come from immuneACCESS through TCRdb and include only in-frame sequences with V and J called. Some clones fail to appear in such tables; in the studies checked, an unresolved V gene covers under half of the shortfall, and the cause of the remainder is unknown. Clone size and V and J calls were adopted from that table, with D and trimming inferred from the DNA. The sample table holds about 110,000 clones, of which approximately 80% were seen once. Of the sample, 0.7% to 0.85% is held by the ten largest clones.

Summary of the overall study and its limitations: How much clinical and demographic metadata was included differed by source and by participant, and the metadata was provided uncurated.

In this chain, TRBV10-2 is recombined with TRBJ1-2, and TRBD1 may be the D gene, going by 6 matching bases. Sequences were obtained from peripheral blood. This receptor was obtained from a woman aged 70 to 79 with acute or convalescent COVID-19. The CDR3 protein sequence reads: CASSDPGGAQGYTF. The nucleotide sequence reads TGCGCCAGCAGTGACCCGGGGGGGGCGCAGGGCTACACCTTC.